The sequence of this T cell receptor (beta chain) was determined in a study of response to subunit inactivated influenza vaccine. This clonotype was seen a handful of times. TCRdb re-called the RT-PCR reads with MiXCR, one entry per CDR3 protein. Among more than 200,000 distinct CDR3 sequences listed, 9% to 15% were seen once. The TCR originated in a man aged 50-60 years who received an inactivated influenza vaccine. The sequenced sample was non-naive T cells sorted from PBMCs, obtained around 15 days before vaccination.

The DNA for the CDR3 is TGCGCCAGTCATTCAGGAATCCAAGAGACCCAGTACTTC. Protein product: CASHSGIQETQYF. This sequence joins TRBV5-1 and TRBJ2-5; D is uncertain. Germline V gene lookup returns CDR1 SGHRS and CDR2 YFSETQ. The CDR3 contains 13 residues. With 8 bases removed from V and 1 base from J, the gap between germline ends came to 12 bases.